This T cell receptor (beta chain) was documented in a study of regulatory T cells in long-lasting Graves disease. The CDR3 has 15 residues. Trimming shortened V by 5 bases and J by 2 bases, and 15 bases separated the two germline ends. Per the germline V gene, CDR1 is LGHDT and CDR2 is YNNKEL (reference sequence). The time point is: persistent/refractory GD, antithyroid drugs over 5 years with positive TRAb. RNA from PBMCs was the source of the TCR library. Only a few counts were recorded for this clonotype. Combining iRepertoire HTBI primers with Arm-PCR of CDR3 regions, the authors built TCR beta libraries. TCRdb itself ran the multiplex PCR reads through MiXCR, one entry per CDR3 protein. Found here are 300,000 or so distinct CDR3 sequences, around 20% of them singletons; the top ten hold 25% to 35%.

The receptor was derived from a female donor with Graves disease. The sample was peripheral blood mononuclear cells (PBMCs), taken when the disease was refractory, from a patient treated with antithyroid drugs. V gene TRBV3-1 combines with J gene TRBJ1-2, with a weak D call TRBD1 (5 bases). DNA of the CDR3: TGTGCCAGCAGCACCCCCGGGGACGGAAACTATGGCTACACCTTC. It yields the protein CASSTPGDGNYGYTF.